This TCR beta chain was recorded in a study of blood T cell repertoires in COVID-19. The wider study: From the United States, Italy and Spain came samples of acute and convalescent COVID-19. Sources were T cells, B-cell-depleted T cells, or PBMCs; the material itself was cDNA or gDNA.

In the authors' methods: Reference gene primer amplification gave nucleated cell count estimates. This table comes from immunoSEQ multiplex PCR, and its TCRdb copy is limited to in-frame clones, with some not included. That table gives V, J and clone size, and the DNA gave D and trimming. The table records about 230,000 clones, roughly 80% of them present only once. This clone showed up just once. V shed 3 bases and J shed 5 bases, with 13 bases lying between them. CDR1 and CDR2 from the germline V gene are LNHDA and SQIVND (reference sequence). The CDR3 runs 15 residues. V and J are TRBV19 and TRBJ1-4; TRBD1 is a possible D gene (5 bases). Sequenced sample: peripheral blood. The TCR was taken from a woman of 80 years or more with acute or convalescent COVID-19. CDR3 residues: CASSMQGSINEKLFF. DNA of the CDR3: TGTGCCAGTAGTATGCAGGGATCAATAAATGAAAAACTGTTTTTT.